This entry concerns a single T cell receptor beta chain. Its cognate antigen is unknown. These data are taken from a study of T cell responses to AZD1222 COVID-19 vaccine. Whole-study results and caveats: Without day 14 samples, only post-peak T cell repertoires were studied. Recipients of AZD1222 seropositive at baseline numbered only 5 to 7. Spike-specific TCR breadth and depth both grew after two AZD1222 doses.

Profiling relied on immunoSEQ multiplex PCR, and the TCRdb table lists in-frame clones only, not all of them. The sample yields some 140,000 clones, around 90% seen once. Germline loops: CDR1 MNHEY, CDR2 SVGAGI. With 2 bases removed from V and 6 bases from J, the gap between germline ends came to 16 bases. The CDR3 runs to 15 residues. This clonotype was sampled from an adult in good health. The V call is TRBV6-5, the J call TRBJ1-2, with a weak D call TRBD1 (5 bases). Here the sequenced sample was peripheral blood, taken on day 0 of AZD1222 vaccination. CDR3 region: CASSYPGGAKDGYTF. In nucleotides, the CDR3 is TGTGCCAGCAGTTACCCGGGAGGGGCGAAGGATGGCTACACCTTC.